This TCR beta chain was obtained from a study of TIL therapy for anti-PD-1-resistant metastatic lung cancer (dated by TCRdb to about 2021). Regarding the study in general: Tumors were collected before any PD-1/PD-L1 blockade, after which patients were given nivolumab, and patients who progressed were given lymphodepletion, an infusion of expanded TIL and IL-2. Enrolled patients had a median age of around 50 years (range about 38-75) and a median tumor PD-L1 proportion score of around 5.6%. The cohort was composed predominantly of lung adenocarcinoma, with a few EGFR-mutant and two ALK-rearranged tumors included, and half of patients were identified as current or former smokers. A median non-synonymous tumor mutation burden of about 1.5 mutations per megabase was determined across the cohort by whole-exome sequencing. Tumor and peripheral blood T cell receptor beta sequencing was used to track clonotypes across tumor, expanded TIL product and serial blood samples. General findings and caveats noted by the study authors: The cohort was highly selected, including more treatment-naive, never-smoker and oncogene-addicted patients than is typical, which limits generalizability. The baseline peripheral repertoire was partially replaced by infused TIL clonotypes, which then decayed over months, and no apparent association between persistence and response was found. The study protocol defined all tumor marker inferences as exploratory.

V is clipped by 3 bases and J by 4 bases, and the sequence between their germline boundaries is 19 bases long. The CDR3, from cysteine to phenylalanine, totals 17 residues. The DNA shown is the 51-base CDR3, in frame from base 1. CDR1 and CDR2 were assigned from the germline V gene as SGHTA and FQGNSA. The time point label, as the study defines it: pre-treatment sample, taken before nivolumab and TIL therapy. Adults with stage 4 NSCLC were enrolled in a dual-center phase I trial from 2017 to January 2020. Samples were obtained from a single-arm, open-label phase I trial in which tumor-infiltrating lymphocyte therapy with nivolumab was evaluated in advanced non-small cell lung cancer. Blood mononuclear cells were isolated from EDTA tubes by Ficoll gradient and were snap-frozen as pellets, and DNA was extracted with a Qiagen mini-prep kit. The immunoSEQ v3 hsTCRB kit was used to amplify TCR beta CDR3 regions from genomic DNA through bias-controlled multiplex PCR. TCR libraries were sequenced on an Illumina NextSeq 500 to about 2 million read pairs for survey level or roughly 4.5-6 million for deep level. The published analysis was carried out like this. Clonality was reported by immunoSEQ Analyzer software, which also assigned V, D and J genes and filtered out non-productive sequences. Repertoires were compared using productive Simpson clonality and Morisita overlap index of productive TRB rearrangements between infused TIL and blood. Absolute clonotype counts in blood were estimated as lymphocyte count times CD3+ fraction times the clone's productive frequency. TCRdb stores this immuneACCESS table with in-frame sequences only. Part of the clones is absent; in the studies checked, under half of the shortfall reflects unresolved V genes, and no reason is known for the rest. The V and J calls and clone size come from that table; D and trimming were worked out from the DNA. The sample includes approximately 45,000 clones, with roughly 78% observed a single time. The ten largest clones represent around 15% of the sample.

With regard to this clone: Its antigen is still unknown. The record has no base qualities; no much larger clone is one base away.

The V gene is TRBV7-2 and the J gene is TRBJ1-3; a tentative D call is TRBD1 (6 bases match). The TCR comes from a man between 65 and 80 years old with non-small cell lung cancer. The specimen comprised blood, sampled at baseline. The DNA reads as follows: TGTGCCAGCAGCTTGGAAATGGGGGGGCGCACCGGAAACACCATATATTTT. Translated, this is CASSLEMGGRTGNTIYF.